The TCR beta chain under discussion was sequenced for a study of technical replicates of blood from several donors. Some clones are missing from TCRdb's copy, which holds only in-frame ones; the method was immunoSEQ multiplex PCR. The sample has some 70,000 clones, 88% seen once; the top ten hold roughly 4.6%. Trimming cost V 5 bases and J 8 bases, with 16 bases left between them. The CDR3 runs 14 residues. Germline loops: CDR1 MNHEY, CDR2 SVGAGI. The sequence derives from a human donor in good health. Some clones in this sample may be carry-over from other donors' samples. This rearrangement joins TRBV6-5 to TRBJ2-1; D not certain. Specimen: PBMCs. The CDR3 DNA is TGTGCCAGCAGTCCGCTACTACCCTTGGATGAGCAGTTCTTC. It yields the protein CASSPLLPLDEQFF.